This T cell receptor (beta chain) was profiled in a study of T cell changes during pregnancy in multiple sclerosis. This CDR3 is built from 16 residues. Germline loops: CDR1 LGHNA, CDR2 YNFKEQ. Trimming pared 0 bases from V and 8 bases from J, leaving 14 bases between. Only in-frame clones appear in the TCRdb table, and some are missing; sequencing was by immunoSEQ multiplex PCR. The sample lists some 80,000 clones, about 90% occurring once. The sequenced sample was peripheral blood, obtained before pregnancy. The V call is TRBV4-2, the J call TRBJ1-6; D is unclear. The TCR originated in a female donor with multiple sclerosis, enrolled in a pregnancy study. This CDR3 is CASSQDLGTEDSPLHF. CDR3 sequence (DNA): TGTGCCAGCAGCCAAGATTTGGGCACGGAGGATTCACCCCTCCACTTT.